Below are 24 T cell receptor beta chains sequenced from a single sample in a study of blood T cell repertoires in COVID-19. Produced via immunoSEQ multiplex PCR; TCRdb's table is partial and in-frame only. Among around 150,000 clones listed, around 83% were seen once. Sequencing used peripheral blood. These TCRs come from a woman aged 60 to 75 with COVID-19, enrolled during active disease.

The chain is built from TRBV6-5 and TRBJ1-1; the D is unclear. Germline CDR1 and CDR2: MNHEY and SVGAGI. The CDR3 consists of 11 residues. V was clipped by 7 bases and J by 5 bases, with 8 bases between them. Here the CDR3 reads CASTSKTEAFF. The CDR3 nucleotides are TGTGCCAGCACCTCTAAGACTGAAGCTTTCTTT.

The chain recombines TRBV3-1 (or the pseudogene TRBV3-2) with TRBJ2-7, with TRBD1 matching 10 bases. This CDR3 comprises 15 residues. Trimming at V came to 3 bases and at J to 4 bases, leaving 6 bases not matched to a gene. CDR1 and CDR2 from the germline V gene are LGHDT and YNNKEL (reference sequence). This CDR3 is CASSHPTGGLYEQYF. For the CDR3, the DNA is TGTGCCAGCAGCCATCCGACAGGGGGCCTTTACGAGCAGTACTTC.

The DNA for the CDR3 is TGTGCCAGCAGCTTATTGCAGGGGGCGAGCAATCAGCCCCAGCATTTT. Its translation is CASSLLQGASNQPQHF. The rearrangement links TRBV5-6 to TRBJ1-5; 8 nucleotides align to TRBD1. Per the germline V gene, CDR1 is SGHDT and CDR2 is YYEEEE. The CDR3 length is 16 residues. The J segment lost 1 base and the V segment lost 2 bases, leaving 5 bases of the junction unmatched.

The chain carries TRBV5-5 and TRBJ1-2; 9 bases match TRBD1. The CDR3 spans 16 residues. The V and J ends lost 4 bases and 2 bases, in that order; junction bases with no gene match: 9. CDR1 is SGHKS and CDR2 is YYEKEE in the germline V gene (reference sequence). CDR3 bases: TGTGCCAGCAGCGTATCCCGGGACAGGGTGAACTATGGCTACACCTTC. Translation gives CASSVSRDRVNYGYTF. Full variable domain (rest looked up from reference TRBV5-5 and TRBJ1-2): DAGVTQSPTHLIKTRGQQVTLRCSPISGHKSVSWYQQVLGQGPQFIFQYYEKEERGRGNFPDRFSARQFPNYSSELNVNALLLGDSALYLCASSVSRDRVNYGYTFGSGTRLTVV.

V and J are TRBV7-9 and TRBJ2-5, with D unresolved. Trimming shortened V by 0 bases and J by 5 bases, and 10 bases separated the two germline ends. The CDR3 has 14 amino acids. In germline, CDR1 is SEHNR, CDR2 FQNEAQ (reference sequence). CDR3 protein: CASSLALSAETQYF. The CDR3 bases are TGTGCCAGCAGCTTAGCCCTTTCTGCGGAGACCCAGTACTTC.

The CDR3 region is CASSQEGEGGNTIYF. The DNA of the CDR3 is TGTGCCAGCAGCCAAGAGGGGGAGGGGGGAAACACCATATATTTT. J is TRBJ1-3 and V is TRBV4-2; TRBD1 might be the D (5 bases). Germline CDR1 LGHNA, CDR2 YNFKEQ. V lost 0 bases to trimming and J lost 4 bases, with 10 bases between them. This CDR3 is built from 15 residues.

The chain links TRBV10-3 to TRBJ2-3; 13 nucleotides match TRBD2. CDR3 length: 17 residues. V lost 8 bases, J lost 1 base, and 9 bases stayed unmatched. Germline assignment: CDR1 ENHRY and CDR2 SYGVKD. CDR3 in DNA: TGTGCCATCTTAGGGACTAGCGGGACGGGTGGCACAGATACGCAGTATTTT. This gives the protein CAILGTSGTGGTDTQYF.

The gene calls are TRBV6-5 and TRBJ1-5, with D possibly being TRBD1 (5 bases). CDR1 and CDR2 (germline): MNHEY, SVGAGI. Between the trimmed V and J ends, which lost 7 bases and 3 bases, there was a span of 7 bases. The CDR3 covers 12 residues. CDR3 DNA sequence: TGTGCCAGCAATGGACACAATCAGCCCCAGCATTTT. Protein product: CASNGHNQPQHF.

The chain couples TRBV6-5 to TRBJ1-4; D uncertain. Trimming removed 5 bases at V and 6 bases at J, with 7 bases between. Germline values: CDR1 MNHEY, CDR2 SVGAGI. This CDR3 contains 12 residues. The CDR3 coding sequence is TGTGCCAGCAGTCCCTCGTATGAAAAACTGTTTTTT. This gives the protein CASSPSYEKLFF.

The chain employs TRBV27 and TRBJ1-5; 7 bases line up with TRBD1. V trimming: 3 bases; J trimming: 5 bases; junction bases outside the gene matches: 7. The germline V gene encodes CDR1 MNHEY and CDR2 SMNVEV (reference sequence). The CDR3 has 15 residues. CDR3 nucleotides: TGTGCCAGCAGTTTCCCCAACAGGGGCCATCAGCCCCAGCATTTT. It codes for CASSFPNRGHQPQHF.

In this sample, this clone turned up once. The genes are TRBV24-1 and TRBJ2-6; D gene ambiguous. V shed 0 bases and J shed 0 bases, with 11 bases lying between them. The CDR3 has 18 amino acids. The germline CDR1 and CDR2 sequences are KGHDR and SFDVKD. The CDR3 is CATSDLNSSLSGANVLTF. Written as DNA, the CDR3 is TGTGCCACCAGTGATTTGAACAGTTCTCTCTCTGGGGCCAACGTCCTGACTTTC.

The rearrangement links TRBV30 to TRBJ2-7; 9 nucleotides align to TRBD1. This CDR3 region has 15 residues. Germline CDR1 GTSNPN, CDR2 SVGIG (reference sequence). The trim removed 2 bases at V and 7 bases at J, leaving 12 bases unmatched. CDR3 protein: CAWSRGQGSSVEQYV. CDR3 bases: TGTGCCTGGAGTCGAGGACAGGGGAGCTCGGTGGAGCAGTACGTC.

The chain is built from TRBV25-1 and TRBJ1-4; 9 bases map to TRBD1. The CDR3 totals 15 residues. The germline V gene encodes CDR1 MGHDK and CDR2 SYGVNS. The junction had 6 bases not matched to a gene; V was cut back by 3 bases and J by 7 bases. This chain's CDR3 is CASSDGTGRGEKLFF. The CDR3 DNA reads as TGTGCCAGCAGTGACGGGACAGGGAGGGGTGAAAAACTGTTTTTT. The variable domain in full, completed from reference TRBV25-1 and TRBJ1-4, reads EADIYQTPRYLVIGTGKKITLECSQTMGHDKMYWYQQDPGMELHLIHYSYGVNSTEKGDLSSESTVSRIRTEHFPLTLESARPSHTSQYLCASSDGTGRGEKLFFGSGTQLSVL.

The chain is built from TRBV6-5 and TRBJ1-2, with a possible D match to TRBD1 (6 bases). The CDR3 length is 15 residues. Germline lookup yields CDR1 MNHEY and CDR2 SVGAGI. V shed 0 bases and J shed 14 bases, with 22 bases lying between them. CDR3 protein: CASSYSDSPHREGTF. CDR3 sequence (DNA): TGTGCCAGCAGTTACTCCGACTCCCCGCACAGGGAAGGAACCTTC.

Worth noting for this clone: The same CDR3 arises from other DNA sequences in this sample as well. V and J are TRBV11-3 and TRBJ2-5, with 8 bases fitting TRBD2. The CDR3 loop spans 15 amino acids. CDR1 is SGHNT, CDR2 YENEEA, per germline. Trimming removed 0 bases from V and 5 bases from J; junction bases left unmatched: 5. CDR3 nucleotides: TGTGCCAGCAGCTTAGAGAGCGGGAGCGGGGAGACCCAGTACTTC. Protein sequence: CASSLESGSGETQYF.

This chain connects TRBV27 to TRBJ2-1, with 7 positions matching TRBD2. The V gene's germline CDR1 is MNHEY and CDR2 SMNVEV (reference sequence). The V gene end was trimmed by 2 bases and the J gene end by 7 bases; junction bases not matched to a gene: 5. CDR3 length: 14 residues. The CDR3 DNA is TGTGCCAGCAGTTTAGGGAGGGCCTCGAATGAGCAGTTCTTC. Protein: CASSLGRASNEQFF.

This chain joins TRBV18 and TRBJ1-1, with D perhaps TRBD1 (6 bases). Between the trimmed V and J ends, which lost 3 bases and 1 base, there was a span of 12 bases. Germline CDR1 is KGHSH and CDR2 is LQKENI. The CDR3 length is 15 residues. The CDR3 sequence: CASSPFQGRNTEAFF. The CDR3, as DNA: TGTGCCAGCTCACCGTTTCAGGGGCGGAACACTGAAGCTTTCTTT.

The genes are TRBV11-2 and TRBJ1-1, with a tentative D call TRBD1 (6 bases). CDR1 is SGHAT and CDR2 is FQNNGV in the germline V gene. Trimming stripped 0 bases from V and 3 bases from J, with 11 bases between. This CDR3 region has 15 residues. The CDR3 protein is CASSLEQGRDTEAFF. The CDR3 DNA follows: TGTGCCAGCAGCTTAGAGCAGGGGCGAGACACTGAAGCTTTCTTT.

V is TRBV15 and J is TRBJ1-6; D gene uncertain. Trimming removed 5 bases at V and 0 bases at J, with 8 bases between. This CDR3 comprises 15 residues. The germline gives CDR1 LNHNV, CDR2 YYDKDF (reference sequence). This CDR3 is CATSERDSYNSPLHF. The CDR3 nucleotides are TGTGCCACCAGCGAGAGGGACTCCTATAATTCACCCCTCCACTTT. The full variable domain, in which reference TRBV15 and TRBJ1-6 provide the parts outside the CDR3, is DAMVIQNPRYQVTQFGKPVTLSCSQTLNHNVMYWYQQKSSQAPKLLFHYYDKDFNNEADTPDNFQSRRPNTSFCFLDIRSPGLGDTAMYLCATSERDSYNSPLHFGNGTRLTVT.

The chain links TRBV18 to TRBJ1-2; the D gene is possibly TRBD1 (5 bases). Germline CDR1 and CDR2: KGHSH and LQKENI. This CDR3 has 15 amino acids. Trimming shortened V by 4 bases and J by 2 bases, and 14 bases separated the two germline ends. The CDR3 loop reads CASSLPQDGNYGYTF. CDR3 coding DNA: TGTGCCAGCTCACTACCACAGGACGGCAACTATGGCTACACCTTC. Together with reference TRBV18 and TRBJ1-2, the CDR3 gives the full variable domain: NAGVMQNPRHLVRRRGQEARLRCSPMKGHSHVYWYRQLPEEGLKFMVYLQKENIIDESGMPKERFSAEFPKEGPSILRIQQVVRGDSAAYFCASSLPQDGNYGYTFGSGTRLTVV.

The CDR3 coding sequence is TGTGCCAGCAGCCGGACTGGTAATCAGCCCCAGCATTTT. It yields the protein CASSRTGNQPQHF. V is TRBV5-5 and J is TRBJ1-5; D not certain. V was trimmed by 4 bases and J by 4 bases, leaving 9 bases between them. Germline lookup yields CDR1 SGHKS and CDR2 YYEKEE (reference sequence). The CDR3 is made up of 13 amino acids.

The V gene is TRBV7-8, the J gene TRBJ1-3; TRBD1 matches at 7 bases. The germline CDR1 and CDR2 sequences are SGHVS and FQNEAQ. V shed 5 bases, J shed 7 bases, and the junction held 14 bases outside the gene matches. The CDR3 has 16 amino acids. The CDR3 region has the DNA TGTGCCAGCAGCCCGACCCCCGACAGGGTATACAACACCATATATTTT. Translating gives CASSPTPDRVYNTIYF.

The chain is built from TRBV29-1 and TRBJ2-6, with D possibly being TRBD1 (5 bases). Trimming cost V 0 bases and J 3 bases, with 9 bases left between them. Germline CDR1 and CDR2: SQVTM and ANQGSEA. The CDR3 loop spans 15 amino acids. The CDR3 spells CSVEEGARGANVLTF. The CDR3 DNA reads TGCAGCGTTGAAGAAGGGGCTCGTGGGGCCAACGTCCTGACTTTC.

The gene calls are TRBV6-6 and TRBJ2-3; 10 bases agree with TRBD2. CDR3 length: 17 amino acids. The germline CDR1 and CDR2 sequences are MNHNY and SVGAGI (reference sequence). Losses at the gene ends were 5 bases for V and 7 bases for J; bases not matched to a gene: 15. The CDR3 sequence: CASSPGLAVLDGNTQYF. The CDR3 DNA is TGTGCCAGCAGTCCCGGACTAGCGGTTTTGGACGGAAATACGCAGTATTTT.